The clone carrying this TCR beta chain came up a few times. This entry belongs to a study of immune evolution from preneoplasia to lung adenocarcinoma. Patients had resection in Japan or China between about 2013 and 2017. TCRdb keeps only in-frame clones here, not all; method: immunoSEQ multiplex PCR. The table lists approximately 4,900 clones, about 75% of them singletons. Germline loops: CDR1 MDHEN, CDR2 SYDVKM. Trimming pared 7 bases from V and 5 bases from J, leaving 14 bases between. The CDR3 length is 13 residues. The clonotype comes from a person in their sixties with lung adenocarcinoma. The material sequenced was FFPE normal lung tissue adjacent to the tumor. The rearrangement uses TRBV28 and TRBJ2-5; D is uncertain. DNA of the CDR3: TGTGCCAGCAATCCTCGGAGTCGTGAGACCCAGTACTTC. Translating it yields CASNPRSRETQYF.